Presented here are 3 T cell receptor beta chains from one specimen sequenced in a study of T cell repertoires in cytomegalovirus infection. In TCRdb, the reads were re-called with MiXCR into one record per CDR3 protein. The sample yields 200,000 to 300,000 distinct CDR3 sequences, roughly 13% seen once. The specimen was PBMCs. Receptor source: a human donor in good health (CMV status not recorded). Some clones in this sample may be carry-over from other donors' samples.

This clonotype was seen a handful of times. The V call is TRBV7-9, the J call TRBJ1-6, with TRBD1 matching over 7 bases. The germline V gene has CDR1 SEHNR and CDR2 FQNEAQ (reference sequence). Unmatched junction bases numbered 7, after V lost 4 bases and J lost 7 bases. The CDR3 has 15 amino acids. The DNA for the CDR3 is TGTGCCAGCAGCTCGGACAGGAGCCAAAATTCACCCCTCCACTTT. It codes for CASSSDRSQNSPLHF.

V usage is TRBV12-3 or TRBV12-4 and J usage is TRBJ1-1; 10 bases map to TRBD1. The V gene end was trimmed by 8 bases and the J gene end by 7 bases; junction bases not matched to a gene: 4. The CDR3 consists of 12 residues. CDR3 DNA sequence: TGTGCCAGCCGCGGGACAGGGGATGAAGCTTTCTTT. Translated, it gives CASRGTGDEAFF.

The rearrangement links TRBV6-6 to TRBJ1-2; 7 bases map to TRBD1. The CDR3 extends over 15 amino acids. J was trimmed by 3 bases and V by 4 bases; bases with no gene match: 8. Looked up from germline, CDR1 is MNHNY and CDR2 is SVGAGI (reference sequence). The CDR3 loop is CASSSTDRAHYGYTF. DNA for the CDR3: TGTGCCAGCAGTTCTACAGACAGGGCCCACTATGGCTACACCTTC.